The clone carrying this TCR beta chain was counted between two and nine times. Its antigen is still unknown. All of the isolated RNA was reverse transcribed, so expressed TCRB transcripts were sequenced. This table comes from immunoSEQ multiplex PCR, and its TCRdb copy is limited to in-frame clones, with some not included. Here the sample spans hundreds of thousands of clones, 11% to 15% being singletons. The data originate from a study of beta chain features in type 1 diabetes. Findings of the study overall: For patients and controls alike, PCR might favor shorter templates to the same degree. Researchers report that Type 1 diabetes patients had moderately but significantly shorter TCRB CDR3s across all four CD4+ subsets.

Sequenced input: naive CD4+ T cells from blood. The TCR was taken from a man in his late teens or twenties with type 1 diabetes.

The CDR3 loop reads CASSQSDDRNTIYF. DNA for the CDR3: TGCGCCAGCAGCCAAAGTGATGATAGAAACACCATATATTTT. The rearrangement uses TRBV4-1 and TRBJ1-3; D not certain. Germline values: CDR1 MGHRA, CDR2 YSYEKL. Trimming shortened V by 2 bases and J by 5 bases, and 10 bases separated the two germline ends. There are 14 residues in the CDR3.